These T cell receptor beta chains were read from a single sample in a study of Tregs in tolerant kidney transplant recipients. Repertoires were generated with immunoSEQ multiplex PCR, while TCRdb's copy carries only in-frame clones and drops some. The data contain tens of thousands of clones, 91% of them seen just once; the ten biggest clones take up approximately 0.3%. This material consisted of Tregs from blood, taken before the transplant. The origin of the receptors is a human donor who received a combined kidney and bone marrow transplant. CDR3s include the opening cysteine and the closing phenylalanine or tryptophan. The order of the fields is V gene, CDR3 protein.

V: TRBV19; CDR3: CASSMKGGQSAIYGYTF
V: TRBV5-1; CDR3: CASSLTGGPTDTQYF
V: TRBV4-1; CDR3: CASSREGLAAYEQYF
V: TRBV29-1; CDR3: CSVEKGTGTDTQYF
V: TRBV9; CDR3: CASSVDHSHSYEQYF
V: TRBV29-1; CDR3: CSVGQGDPYEQYF
V: TRBV19; CDR3: CASSIKGRSTGELFF
V: TRBV21-1; CDR3: CASSKAHRQVYEQYF
V: TRBV27; CDR3: CASSLFQGRSPLHF
V: TRBV6-1; CDR3: CASRQGVNSPLHF
V: TRBV27; CDR3: CASSLGGTRSAGELFF
V: TRBV18; CDR3: CASSPRSGSSTDTQYF
V: TRBV7-9; CDR3: CASSMGRGNTEAFF
V: TRBV29-1; CDR3: CSVLSGRSGEQYF
V: TRBV4-2; CDR3: CASSHYGTGGQETQYF
V: TRBV14; CDR3: CASSQTRWGDTQYF
V: TRBV7-6; CDR3: CASSLFPGDSYEQYF
V: TRBV7-8; CDR3: CASHRPEGGLTGELFF
V: TRBV30; CDR3: CAWSGSWEAFF
V: TRBV9; CDR3: CASSVAGVVYNEQFF
V: TRBV5-1; CDR3: CASSQGTVGGELFF
V: TRBV5-4; CDR3: CASSLALNNEQFF
V: TRBV2; CDR3: CASSNIYGYTF
V: TRBV5-1; CDR3: CASSLGRRLAGVSYEQYF
V: TRBV28; CDR3: CASSVVPYEQYF
V: TRBV4-1; CDR3: CASSQGQAGDYEQYF
V: TRBV2; CDR3: CASSEVVAQYF
V: TRBV5-1; CDR3: CASSLEAPKKGGNEQFF
V: TRBV5-6; CDR3: CASSLSGVPYNEQFF
V: TRBV11-2; CDR3: CASSPRGNTEAFF
V: TRBV27; CDR3: CASSFLPGDTQYF
V: TRBV11-2; CDR3: CASSLSGSSYNEQFF
V: TRBV7-9; CDR3: CASSSNIRVLYEQYF
V: TRBV7-9; CDR3: CASSLTPNTEAFF
V: TRBV30; CDR3: CARTGSQETQYF
V: TRBV19; CDR3: CASSNDRDQPQHF
V: TRBV29-1; CDR3: CSVDATPGANVLTF
V: TRBV5-6; CDR3: CASSSRTSGRAVHNEQFF
V: TRBV28; CDR3: CASSFSREPYEQYF
V: TRBV4-3; CDR3: CASSQDRGITNTEAFF
V: TRBV30; CDR3: CAWSVLTGNQPQHF